This T cell receptor (beta chain) was recovered during a study of shared clonotypes between healthy human individuals. The wider study: The composition of the donors was a couple of women and a few men aged 18 to 49.

Study findings and constraints: Richness estimates generally favored naive over memory subsets. In the sorted subsets, rarefaction showed sequencing was incomplete despite large depth.

Produced via immunoSEQ multiplex PCR; TCRdb's table is partial and in-frame only. Here the sample spans 180,000 or so clones, over 80% being singletons. Note on this clone: Its antigen is currently unknown.

Germline V lookup: CDR1 SGHAT, CDR2 FQDESV (reference sequence). The ends were cut back, 1 base at V and 0 bases at J, with 6 bases in the middle. The CDR3 has 15 residues. A split of CD4+ cells into CD45RA+ naive and CD45RA-negative memory subsets was performed. V usage is TRBV11-1 and J usage is TRBJ1-4; D is undetermined. Material for sequencing was naive CD4+ T cells sorted from blood. Described subset: CD45RA+ positively selected. This sequence was found in a woman younger than 45 in good health. CDR3 coding DNA: TGTGCCAGCAGCTTAGGTGGTGCAACTAATGAAAAACTGTTTTTT. Translation: CASSLGGATNEKLFF.